A single sample gave rise to the 30 T cell receptor beta chains below, sequenced in a study of OX40 agonist ivuxolimab in advanced cancers. Library preparation employed the immunoSEQ multiplex PCR assay. Entries here come from immuneACCESS through TCRdb and include only in-frame sequences with V and J called. Some clones fail to appear in such tables; in the studies checked, an unresolved V gene covers under half of the shortfall, and the cause of the remainder is unknown. The sample data list approximately 26,000 clones, and approximately 85% of these were observed just once. The biggest ten clones account for almost 35% of the sample. The input for sequencing was CD4+ or CD8+ T cells sorted from blood, taken in a trial of the OX40 agonist ivuxolimab. Receptors originate from an adult with an advanced solid tumor such as melanoma, head and neck, liver or kidney cancer.

The table lists this clone with a count of one. The chain links TRBV7-8 to TRBJ1-1; D is unresolved. From germline, CDR1 is SGHVS and CDR2 FQNEAQ. V was shortened by 1 base and J by 1 base, with 13 bases between the two germline ends. The CDR3 length is 16 residues. The CDR3, as DNA: TGTGCCAGCAGCTTAGAGACTCCATGGACGAACACTGAAGCTTTCTTT. It translates to CASSLETPWTNTEAFF.

The chain is built from TRBV7-9 and TRBJ2-1, with 9 nucleotides matching TRBD2. Trimming removed 5 bases from V and 8 bases from J; junction bases left unmatched: 10. The germline V gene encodes CDR1 SEHNR and CDR2 FQNEAQ (reference sequence). The CDR3 consists of 15 residues. CDR3 bases: TGTGCCAGCAGCCCAACAGCGGGAGGCTGGTATGAGCAGTTCTTC. Encoded protein: CASSPTAGGWYEQFF.

V usage is TRBV7-9 and J usage is TRBJ2-1; TRBD2 matches 13 bases. V trimming: 5 bases; J trimming: 0 bases; junction bases outside the gene matches: 10. The CDR3 loop spans 19 amino acids. Germline V gene sequence: CDR1 SEHNR, CDR2 FQNEAQ (reference sequence). The CDR3 bases are TGTGCCAGCAGCGGATTGAGAACTAGCGGGGGGGGCTCCTACAATGAGCAGTTCTTC. Translating gives CASSGLRTSGGGSYNEQFF.

This clone was detected a few times. The chain employs TRBV29-1 and TRBJ1-1; weak D call: TRBD1 (6 bases). V dropped 4 bases and J dropped 5 bases, with 14 bases sitting between them. Germline V gene data show CDR1 as SQVTM and CDR2 as ANQGSEA. CDR3 length equals 13 residues. The CDR3 sequence is CSVAGGDTTEAFF. DNA of the CDR3: TGCAGCGTTGCGGGGGGCGATACGACTGAAGCTTTCTTT.

The chain combines TRBV29-1 with TRBJ1-2, with a possible D match to TRBD1 (5 bases). Trimming removed 7 bases from V and 6 bases from J, with 9 bases in between. In germline, CDR1 is SQVTM, CDR2 ANQGSEA. This CDR3 has 10 residues. CDR3 bases: TGCAGCGGTGGGGGGGATGGCTACACCTTC. Amino acid sequence: CSGGGDGYTF. The complete variable domain, with remaining parts taken from reference TRBV29-1 and TRBJ1-2, reads SAVISQKPSRDICQRGTSLTIQCQVDSQVTMMFWYRQQPGQSLTLIATANQGSEATYESGFVIDKFPISRPNLTFSTLTVSNMSPEDSSIYLCSGGGDGYTFGSGTRLTVV.

The rearrangement uses TRBV29-1 and TRBJ2-1; 9 bases line up with TRBD2. The CDR3 covers 15 residues. Germline-derived CDR1 and CDR2 are SQVTM and ANQGSEA. V was pared by 1 base and J by 4 bases, with 5 bases of the junction left unmatched. CDR3 sequence: CSVEVWLAGYNEQFF. The DNA for the CDR3 is TGCAGCGTTGAAGTATGGCTAGCGGGGTACAATGAGCAGTTCTTC.

This chain connects TRBV19 to TRBJ2-7, with D uncertain. The V end was cut by 6 bases, the J end by 0 bases, with 9 bases between. The CDR3 loop spans 13 amino acids. Germline CDR1 reads LNHDA; CDR2 reads SQIVND (reference sequence). CDR3 coding DNA: TGTGCCAGTAGCCCCGCCAGCTCCTACGAGCAGTACTTC. As protein: CASSPASSYEQYF. The full variable domain, its missing parts supplied by reference TRBV19 and TRBJ2-7, is DGGITQSPKYLFRKEGQNVTLSCEQNLNHDAMYWYRQDPGQGLRLIYYSQIVNDFQKGDIAEGYSVSREKKESFPLTVTSAQKNPTAFYLCASSPASSYEQYFGPGTRLTVT.

In this sample, this clone turned up a few times. The rearrangement uses TRBV6-5 and TRBJ1-2; no firm D call. V dropped 6 bases and J dropped 8 bases, with 10 bases sitting between them. The CDR3 runs to 11 residues. The germline gives CDR1 MNHEY, CDR2 SVGAGI. The CDR3 is CASRAPEGYTF. In nucleotides, the CDR3 is TGTGCCAGCAGAGCCCCGGAGGGCTACACCTTC.

In regard to this clone: Other DNA sequences in this specimen translate into the identical CDR3. The chain joins TRBV10-2 to TRBJ2-7; D gene ambiguous. This CDR3 region has 12 residues. Germline CDR1 is WSHSY and CDR2 is SAAADI. Trimming took 5 bases from V and 4 from J, leaving 9 bases between them. CDR3 amino acids: CASSSSGYEQYF. In DNA, the CDR3 is TGCGCCAGCAGTTCATCGGGTTACGAGCAGTACTTC.

The J gene is TRBJ2-7, the V gene TRBV11-2, with 13 bases identical to TRBD2. J gave up 5 bases and V 4 bases, and 5 bases lay outside the gene matches. The CDR3 totals 15 residues. The germline V gene encodes CDR1 SGHAT and CDR2 FQNNGV. The CDR3 nucleotides are TGTGCCAGCAGCTACACTAGCGGGAGGGTGAACGAGCAGTACTTC. This gives the protein CASSYTSGRVNEQYF.

CDR3 coding DNA: TGTGCCAGCAGCTTAGTAAACACTGAAGCTTTCTTT. It encodes CASSLVNTEAFF. The genes are TRBV7-6 and TRBJ1-1; unclear D gene. CDR1 and CDR2 (germline): SGHVS, FNYEAQ. The CDR3 runs to 12 residues. Trimming removed 1 base from V and 2 bases from J, with 2 bases in between.

The chain uses TRBV15 and TRBJ2-1; D unresolved. Germline assignment: CDR1 LNHNV and CDR2 YYDKDF (reference sequence). There are 15 residues in the CDR3. V was trimmed by 0 bases and J by 3 bases, leaving 9 bases between them. CDR3 residues: CATSRDASSYNEQFF. CDR3 coding DNA: TGTGCCACCAGCAGAGACGCTAGTAGCTACAATGAGCAGTTCTTC.

This clone occurred a few times. The rearrangement links TRBV5-4 to TRBJ2-4; possible D gene TRBD1, 5 bases. The CDR3 is 14 residues long. With 4 bases removed from V and 0 bases from J, the gap between germline ends came to 8 bases. The germline gives CDR1 SGHNT, CDR2 YYREEE (reference sequence). The CDR3: CASSLQGAKNIQYF. CDR3 nucleotide sequence: TGTGCCAGCAGCCTCCAGGGAGCCAAAAACATTCAGTACTTC.

The chain links TRBV7-9 to TRBJ2-7; 8 bases are a match to TRBD2. The CDR3 covers 13 residues. Trimming cost V 8 bases and J 5 bases; bases outside gene matches: 8. Germline V gives CDR1 SEHNR, CDR2 FQNEAQ (reference sequence). The CDR3 here is CASSPGGEHEQYF. CDR3 in DNA: TGTGCCAGCTCCCCGGGAGGGGAGCACGAGCAGTACTTC.

The chain is built from TRBV7-9 and TRBJ1-4; perhaps TRBD1 as D (5 bases). This CDR3 is 14 amino acids long. CDR1 SEHNR and CDR2 FQNEAQ come from the germline V gene (reference sequence). V lost 3 bases and J lost 7, with 12 bases in between. The CDR3 DNA is TGTGCCAGCAGCTTTGAAGGGGATGTTGAAAAACTGTTTTTT. This gives the protein CASSFEGDVEKLFF. The full variable domain, in which reference TRBV7-9 and TRBJ1-4 provide the parts outside the CDR3, is DTGVSQNPRHKITKRGQNVTFRCDPISEHNRLYWYRQTLGQGPEFLTYFQNEAQLEKSRLLSDRFSAERPKGSFSTLEIQRTEQGDSAMYLCASSFEGDVEKLFFGSGTQLSVL.

The CDR3 loop reads CASAGSLLNQPQHF. For the CDR3, the DNA is TGTGCCAGCGCCGGTTCCCTTCTCAATCAGCCCCAGCATTTT. The V call is TRBV19, the J call TRBJ1-5; no definite D call. The germline V gene has CDR1 LNHDA and CDR2 SQIVND (reference sequence). The CDR3 extends over 14 amino acids. Trimming left V 9 bases short and J 3 bases short, with 15 bases between.

In its sample, this clone was seen once. J is TRBJ2-7 and V is TRBV5-5; possibly TRBD1 for D (7 bases). Germline lookup yields CDR1 SGHKS and CDR2 YYEKEE (reference sequence). This CDR3 has 15 amino acids. Trimming shortened V by 4 bases and J by 4 bases, and 18 bases separated the two germline ends. The CDR3 DNA sequence: TGTGCCAGCAGCCTGGGGGCAGGGGGGAAATACGAGCAGTACTTC. Translated: CASSLGAGGKYEQYF.

The chain has TRBV27 and TRBJ2-3; perhaps TRBD2 as D (5 bases). The CDR3 has 14 amino acids. CDR1 MNHEY and CDR2 SMNVEV come from the germline V gene (reference sequence). Trimming removed 5 bases at V and 3 bases at J, with 12 bases between. CDR3 in DNA: TGTGCCAGCAGTCGAGAACTAGTTACAGATACGCAGTATTTT. Protein sequence: CASSRELVTDTQYF.

The rearrangement uses TRBV14 and TRBJ2-7, with a tentative D call TRBD1 (6 bases). The CDR3 contains 13 residues. The ends were cut back, 3 bases at V and 2 bases at J, with 8 bases in the middle. The germline gives CDR1 SGHDN, CDR2 FVKESK. This chain's CDR3 is CASSQTGTYEQYF. For the CDR3, the DNA is TGTGCCAGCAGCCAGACAGGAACCTACGAGCAGTACTTC.

This clone has a handful of counts. The J gene is TRBJ1-5, the V gene TRBV4-1; D ambiguous. V was shortened by 1 base and J by 0 bases, with 7 bases between the two germline ends. Germline loops: CDR1 MGHRA, CDR2 YSYEKL. The CDR3 sequence is 15 residues long. CDR3 nucleotides: TGCGCCAGCAGCCAAGGCCGAGCTAGCAATCAGCCCCAGCATTTT. Protein product: CASSQGRASNQPQHF.

V usage is TRBV13 and J usage is TRBJ2-7; a weak D match, TRBD1 (6 bases). Germline CDR1 is PRHDT and CDR2 is FYEKMQ (reference sequence). V was trimmed by 2 bases and J by 0 bases, leaving 11 bases between them. The CDR3 has 15 amino acids. The CDR3 sequence is CASSLQGLGSYEQYF. The CDR3 nucleotides read TGTGCCAGCAGCTTACAGGGGTTGGGCTCCTACGAGCAGTACTTC.

This chain connects TRBV6-5 to TRBJ2-7; TRBD1 matches 10 bases. The germline V gene has CDR1 MNHEY and CDR2 SVGAGI. The length of the CDR3 is 13 residues. V was clipped by 8 bases and J by 5 bases; unmatched bases: 6. The CDR3 is CASCRQGADEQYF. The CDR3 nucleotides read TGTGCCAGCTGCAGACAGGGGGCGGACGAGCAGTACTTC.

This clone has a single count. The chain combines TRBV10-3 with TRBJ2-2; no clear D. Germline V CDR1 and CDR2: ENHRY, SYGVKD. The CDR3 consists of 13 residues. Trimming removed 8 bases from V and 4 bases from J, with 11 bases in between. DNA of the CDR3: TGTGCCATCGAATCGGACGGCACCGGGGAGCTGTTTTTT. Translation: CAIESDGTGELFF.

V is TRBV29-1 and J is TRBJ2-1; TRBD2 matches 12 bases. The CDR3 is made up of 20 amino acids. Germline CDR1 reads SQVTM; CDR2 reads ANQGSEA. After removal of 3 bases from V and 1 base from J, the junction contained 16 bases not matched to a gene. The CDR3, as DNA: TGCAGCGTTGACCCTAGCGGGAGGGCGACCTTCTTCCCATCCTACAATGAGCAGTTCTTC. It translates to CSVDPSGRATFFPSYNEQFF.

CDR3 region: CASSLEWRSRETQYF. CDR3 sequence (DNA): TGTGCCAGCAGCTTAGAATGGCGAAGCCGCGAGACCCAGTACTTC. This chain links TRBV7-2 with TRBJ2-5; no firm D call. The CDR3 length is 15 residues. The germline V gene has CDR1 SGHTA and CDR2 FQGNSA. Between the trimmed V and J ends, which lost 1 base and 5 bases, there was a span of 14 bases.

The V and J genes are TRBV9 and TRBJ2-1, with D tentatively TRBD2 (7 bases). Trimming took 0 bases from V and 4 from J, leaving 14 bases between them. The CDR3 extends over 16 amino acids. Germline-derived CDR1 and CDR2 are SGDLS and YYNGEE. CDR3 DNA sequence: TGTGCCAGCAGCGTAGAAGGAGGGGGGGCTTACAATGAGCAGTTCTTC. Amino acid sequence: CASSVEGGGAYNEQFF.

The rearrangement uses TRBV6-1 and TRBJ1-5, with D unclear. The CDR3 runs 13 residues. CDR1 is MNHNS, CDR2 SASEGT, per germline. V shed 3 bases and J shed 2 bases, with 5 bases lying between them. CDR3 sequence reads: CASSDMGNQPQHF. Written as DNA, the CDR3 is TGTGCCAGCAGTGACATGGGCAATCAGCCCCAGCATTTT.

The V gene is TRBV19, the J gene TRBJ2-7, with 9 bases that match TRBD1. The CDR3 consists of 15 residues. CDR1 and CDR2 (germline): LNHDA, SQIVND (reference sequence). With V trimmed by 7 bases and J by 0 bases, 7 bases remained unmatched. CDR3 bases: TGTGCCAGTACCATCGGGACAGGGATCTCCTACGAGCAGTACTTC. This translates into CASTIGTGISYEQYF. The variable domain in full, with the rest retrieved from reference TRBV19 and TRBJ2-7, is DGGITQSPKYLFRKEGQNVTLSCEQNLNHDAMYWYRQDPGQGLRLIYYSQIVNDFQKGDIAEGYSVSREKKESFPLTVTSAQKNPTAFYLCASTIGTGISYEQYFGPGTRLTVT.

This chain links TRBV28 with TRBJ2-7; D is perhaps TRBD1 or TRBD2 (5 bases each). Trimming removed 5 bases at V and 4 bases at J, with 12 bases between. Germline lookup yields CDR1 MDHEN and CDR2 SYDVKM. CDR3 length: 13 amino acids. DNA for the CDR3: TGTGCCAGCAGTCTAGGGACGGATTACGAGCAGTACTTC. Encoded protein: CASSLGTDYEQYF.

This chain links TRBV7-2 with TRBJ2-7; 10 bases are shared with TRBD1. This CDR3 spans 14 amino acids. J lost 8 bases, V lost 4 bases, and 8 bases had no gene match. Germline V gene data show CDR1 as SGHTA and CDR2 as FQGNSA. This CDR3 reads CASSSGQGVSKQYF. In DNA, the CDR3 is TGTGCCAGCAGCTCTGGACAGGGGGTTAGTAAGCAGTACTTC.